This TCR beta chain appears in the sequencing data of a study of cytomegalovirus exposure and HLA in healthy donors. Turning to the study itself: The roughly 110 validation repertoires matched the approximately 670 first-cohort repertoires in platform, a later analysis reported. Study results and limitations: The authors listed around 150 TCR beta chains as cytomegalovirus-associated.

Clones were sequenced by immunoSEQ multiplex PCR, and TCRdb holds only the in-frame ones, with some missing. The sample has about 350,000 clones; 87% are singletons. Worth noting for this clone: The antigen is not known.

V was clipped by 4 bases and J by 4 bases, with 20 bases between them. The CDR3 is 17 residues long. Germline CDR1 and CDR2: SGDLS and YYNGEE. V and J are TRBV9 and TRBJ2-2; no clear D gene. The source material was PBMCs. The TCR sequence derives from a woman aged 25 to 39 in good health and CMV-seropositive. The CDR3 protein is CASSLPQVGAGTGELFF. Here the CDR3 DNA reads TGTGCCAGCAGCCTACCCCAGGTAGGCGCTGGCACCGGGGAGCTGTTTTTT.